The clone carrying this TCR beta chain was counted a single time. The antigen remains undetermined. A junction boundary mismatches the germline segment, possibly from a read error. With 60 Vbeta and 13 Jbeta primers, the PCR was carried out. Only in-frame clones appear in the TCRdb table, and some are missing; sequencing was by immunoSEQ multiplex PCR. The sample includes 100,000 to 150,000 clones, around 80% seen only once; the top ten take approximately 0.24%. CDR1 and CDR2 from the germline V gene are SGHRS and YFSETQ. CDR3 size: 15 residues. The record originates from a study of cytomegalovirus exposure and HLA in healthy donors. Turning to the study itself: Among the approximately 400 genotyped donors, more than 70% were placed in the Caucasian-associated ancestry cluster.

General observations from the study: In vitro assays verified that a few CMV-associated chains recognized CMV antigens specifically.

Input material: PBMCs. The V gene is TRBV5-1, the J gene TRBJ2-7, with TRBD1 matching over 7 bases. This receptor was taken from a middle-aged man in good health and CMV-seronegative. The CDR3: CAGSFRDSIFYEQYF. CDR3 nucleotides: TGCGCCGGCAGCTTCCGGGACAGTATTTTCTACGAGCAGTACTTC.